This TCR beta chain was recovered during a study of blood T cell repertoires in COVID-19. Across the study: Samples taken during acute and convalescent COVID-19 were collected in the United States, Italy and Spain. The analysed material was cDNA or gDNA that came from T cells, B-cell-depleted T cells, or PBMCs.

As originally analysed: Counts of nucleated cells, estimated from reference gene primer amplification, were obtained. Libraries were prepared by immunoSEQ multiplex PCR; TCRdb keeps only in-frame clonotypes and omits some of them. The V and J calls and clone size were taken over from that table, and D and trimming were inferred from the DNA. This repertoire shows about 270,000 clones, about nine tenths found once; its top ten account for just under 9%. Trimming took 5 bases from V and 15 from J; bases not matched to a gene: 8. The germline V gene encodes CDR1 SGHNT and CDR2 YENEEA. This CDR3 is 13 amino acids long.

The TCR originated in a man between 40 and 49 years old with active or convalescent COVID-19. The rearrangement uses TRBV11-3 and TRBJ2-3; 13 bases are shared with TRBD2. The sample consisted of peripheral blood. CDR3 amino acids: CASSPSTSGGPYF. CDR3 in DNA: TGTGCCAGCAGCCCATCGACTAGCGGGGGGCCCTATTTT.